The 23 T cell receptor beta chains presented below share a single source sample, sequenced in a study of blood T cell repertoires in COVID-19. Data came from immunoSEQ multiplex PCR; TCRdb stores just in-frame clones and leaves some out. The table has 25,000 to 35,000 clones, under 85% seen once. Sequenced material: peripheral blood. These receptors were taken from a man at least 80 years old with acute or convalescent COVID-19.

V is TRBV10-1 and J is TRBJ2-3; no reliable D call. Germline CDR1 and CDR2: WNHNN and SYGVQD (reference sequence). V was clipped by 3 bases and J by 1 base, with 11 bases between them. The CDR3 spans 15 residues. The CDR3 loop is CASSDSAAGTDTQYF. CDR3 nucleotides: TGCGCCAGCAGTGATTCTGCTGCGGGCACAGATACGCAGTATTTT.

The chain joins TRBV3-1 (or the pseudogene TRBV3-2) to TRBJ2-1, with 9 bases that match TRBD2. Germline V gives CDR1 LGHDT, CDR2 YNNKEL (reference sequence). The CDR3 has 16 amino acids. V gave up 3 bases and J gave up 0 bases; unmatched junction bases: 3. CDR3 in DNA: TGTGCCAGCAGCCAGGCTAGCGGGGACTCCTACAATGAGCAGTTCTTC. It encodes CASSQASGDSYNEQFF.

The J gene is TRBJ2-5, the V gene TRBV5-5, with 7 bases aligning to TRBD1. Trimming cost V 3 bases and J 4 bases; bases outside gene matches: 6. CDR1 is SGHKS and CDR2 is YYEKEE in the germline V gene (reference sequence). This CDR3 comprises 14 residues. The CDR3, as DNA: TGTGCCAGCAGCTCCAGACAGGGTGGAGAGACCCAGTACTTC. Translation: CASSSRQGGETQYF.

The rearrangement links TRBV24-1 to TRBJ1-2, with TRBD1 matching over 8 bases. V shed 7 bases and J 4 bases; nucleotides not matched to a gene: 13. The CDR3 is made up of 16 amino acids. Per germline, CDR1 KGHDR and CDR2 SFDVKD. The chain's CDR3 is CATRGPGQVHRYGYTF. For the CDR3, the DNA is TGTGCCACCAGAGGACCGGGACAGGTCCATCGCTATGGCTACACCTTC.

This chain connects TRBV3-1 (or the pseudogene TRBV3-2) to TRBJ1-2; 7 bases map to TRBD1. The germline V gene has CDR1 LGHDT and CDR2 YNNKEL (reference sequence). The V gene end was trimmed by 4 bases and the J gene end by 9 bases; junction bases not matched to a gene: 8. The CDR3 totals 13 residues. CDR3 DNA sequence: TGTGCCAGCAGCCCACACAGGGGAGGAAGCTACACCTTC. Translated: CASSPHRGGSYTF.

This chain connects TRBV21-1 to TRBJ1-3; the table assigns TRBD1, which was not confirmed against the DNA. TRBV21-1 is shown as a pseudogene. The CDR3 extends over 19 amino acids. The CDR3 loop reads CASTANRDRVTSSGNTIYF. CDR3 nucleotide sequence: TGTGCCAGCACCGCGAACCGGGACAGGGTAACGAGCTCTGGAAACACCATATATTTT.

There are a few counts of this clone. The CDR3 protein is CASSPTGTGNDEAFF. CDR3 nucleotide sequence: TGTGCCAGCTCACCAACCGGGACAGGGAACGATGAAGCTTTCTTT. J is TRBJ1-1 and V is TRBV18, with 9 nucleotides matching TRBD1. CDR1 is KGHSH and CDR2 is LQKENI in the germline V gene. The CDR3 length is 15 residues. The J segment lost 7 bases and the V segment lost 2 bases, leaving 8 bases of the junction unmatched.

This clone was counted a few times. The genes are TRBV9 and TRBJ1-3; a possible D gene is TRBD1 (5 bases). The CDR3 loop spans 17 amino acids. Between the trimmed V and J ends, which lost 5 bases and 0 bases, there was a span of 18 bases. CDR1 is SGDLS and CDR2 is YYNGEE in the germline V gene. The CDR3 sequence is CASSVGGWDLSGNTIYF. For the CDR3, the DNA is TGTGCCAGCAGTGTCGGGGGTTGGGACCTCTCTGGAAACACCATATATTTT.

CDR3 coding DNA: TGTGCCAGCAGCCTCCAAGAGACCCAGTACTTC. It translates to CASSLQETQYF. The chain has TRBV5-6 and TRBJ2-5; D gene uncertain. Germline assignment: CDR1 SGHDT and CDR2 YYEEEE. Trimming removed 4 bases at V and 1 base at J, with 2 bases between. The CDR3 consists of 11 residues.

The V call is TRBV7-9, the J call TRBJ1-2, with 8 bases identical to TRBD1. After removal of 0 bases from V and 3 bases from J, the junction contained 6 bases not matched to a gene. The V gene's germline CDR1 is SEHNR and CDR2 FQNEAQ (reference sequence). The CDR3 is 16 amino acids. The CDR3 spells CASSLAGTGKDYGYTF. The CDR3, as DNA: TGTGCCAGCAGCTTAGCGGGGACAGGAAAGGACTATGGCTACACCTTC.

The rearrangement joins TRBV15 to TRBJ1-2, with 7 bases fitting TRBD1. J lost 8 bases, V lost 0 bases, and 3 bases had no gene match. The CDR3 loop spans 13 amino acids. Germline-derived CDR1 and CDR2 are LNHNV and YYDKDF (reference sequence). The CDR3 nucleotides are TGTGCCACCAGCAGAGAAGGGGGCTACGGCTACACCTTC. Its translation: CATSREGGYGYTF.

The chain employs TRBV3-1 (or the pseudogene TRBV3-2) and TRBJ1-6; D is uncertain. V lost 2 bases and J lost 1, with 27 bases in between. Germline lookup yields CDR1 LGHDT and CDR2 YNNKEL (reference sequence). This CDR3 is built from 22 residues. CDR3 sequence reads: CASSQTLTGPLGSGSYNSPLHF. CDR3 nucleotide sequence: TGTGCCAGCAGCCAAACCCTAACCGGGCCCCTCGGTAGCGGGTCCTATAATTCACCCCTCCACTTT.

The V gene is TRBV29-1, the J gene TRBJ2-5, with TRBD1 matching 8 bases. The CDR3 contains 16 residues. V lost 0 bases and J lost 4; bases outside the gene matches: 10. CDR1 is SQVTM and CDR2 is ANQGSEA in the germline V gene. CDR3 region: CSVEDRDRGRGETQYF. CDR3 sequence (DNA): TGCAGCGTTGAAGACCGCGACAGGGGAAGGGGAGAGACCCAGTACTTC.

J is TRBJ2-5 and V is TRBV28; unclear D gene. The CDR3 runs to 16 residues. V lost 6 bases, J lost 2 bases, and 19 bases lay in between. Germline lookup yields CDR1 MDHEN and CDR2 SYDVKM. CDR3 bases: TGTGCCAGCAGCCCCCCGCGCACTAATCGTCAAGAGACCCAGTACTTC. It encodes CASSPPRTNRQETQYF.

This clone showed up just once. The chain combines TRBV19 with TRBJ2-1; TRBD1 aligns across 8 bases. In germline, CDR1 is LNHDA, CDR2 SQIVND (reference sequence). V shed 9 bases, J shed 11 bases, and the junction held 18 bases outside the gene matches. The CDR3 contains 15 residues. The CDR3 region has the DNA TGTGCCAGCCAAGACAGGGGCAGTATTAGGGGAAAGCAGTTCTTC. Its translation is CASQDRGSIRGKQFF.

This chain's CDR3 is CASSQEKKRGFNEQFF. The CDR3 nucleotides read TGCGCCAGCAGCCAAGAAAAGAAGCGGGGGTTCAATGAGCAGTTCTTC. The rearrangement links TRBV4-1 to TRBJ2-1, with 8 positions matching TRBD2. Trimming at V came to 0 bases and at J to 6 bases, leaving 7 bases not matched to a gene. The germline gives CDR1 MGHRA, CDR2 YSYEKL. The length of the CDR3 is 16 residues.

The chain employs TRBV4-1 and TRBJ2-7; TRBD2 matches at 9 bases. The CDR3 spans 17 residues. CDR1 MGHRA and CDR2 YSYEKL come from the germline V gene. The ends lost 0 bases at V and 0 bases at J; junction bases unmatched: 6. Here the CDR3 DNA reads TGCGCCAGCAGCCAAGATTGGGCGGGGGGGCCCTCCTACGAGCAGTACTTC. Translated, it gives CASSQDWAGGPSYEQYF.

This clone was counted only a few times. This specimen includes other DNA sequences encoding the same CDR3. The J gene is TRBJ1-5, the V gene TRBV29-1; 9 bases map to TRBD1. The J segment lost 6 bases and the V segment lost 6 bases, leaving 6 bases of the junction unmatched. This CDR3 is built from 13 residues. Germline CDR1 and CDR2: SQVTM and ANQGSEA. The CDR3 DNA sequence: TGCAGCGTCGGAACAGGGGGCGGTCAGCCCCAGCATTTT. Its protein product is CSVGTGGGQPQHF. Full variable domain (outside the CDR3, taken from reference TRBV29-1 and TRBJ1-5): SAVISQKPSRDICQRGTSLTIQCQVDSQVTMMFWYRQQPGQSLTLIATANQGSEATYESGFVIDKFPISRPNLTFSTLTVSNMSPEDSSIYLCSVGTGGGQPQHFGDGTRLSIL.

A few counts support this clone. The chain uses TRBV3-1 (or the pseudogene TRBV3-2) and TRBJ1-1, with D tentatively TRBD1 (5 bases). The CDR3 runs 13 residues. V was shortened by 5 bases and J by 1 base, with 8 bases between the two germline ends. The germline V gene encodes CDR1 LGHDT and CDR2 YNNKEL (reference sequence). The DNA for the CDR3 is TGTGCCAGCAGCGGGGGGGGGAACACTGAAGCTTTCTTT. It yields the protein CASSGGGNTEAFF.

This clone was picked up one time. The CDR3 protein is CASSRAGQVWSNQPQHF. The CDR3 DNA sequence: TGTGCCAGCAGCCGAGCCGGACAGGTTTGGAGCAATCAGCCCCAGCATTTT. This chain joins TRBV5-6 and TRBJ1-5; TRBD1 matches 7 bases. This CDR3 has 17 residues. Germline CDR1 and CDR2: SGHDT and YYEEEE. V lost 4 bases and J lost 1; bases outside the gene matches: 11.

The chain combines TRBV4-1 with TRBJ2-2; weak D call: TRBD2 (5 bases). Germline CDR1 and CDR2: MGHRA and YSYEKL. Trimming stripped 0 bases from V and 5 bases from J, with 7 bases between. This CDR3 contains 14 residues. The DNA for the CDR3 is TGCGCCAGCAGCCAAGATAGAGGGACCGGGGAGCTGTTTTTT. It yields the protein CASSQDRGTGELFF.

Here the CDR3 DNA reads TGCAGCGTTGATTCGGGGTGGAACACTGAAGCTTTCTTT. This sequence encodes CSVDSGWNTEAFF. The rearrangement links TRBV29-1 to TRBJ1-1; D is ambiguous. V lost 3 bases to trimming and J lost 1 base, with 9 bases between them. CDR3 length: 13 amino acids. Germline assignment: CDR1 SQVTM and CDR2 ANQGSEA.

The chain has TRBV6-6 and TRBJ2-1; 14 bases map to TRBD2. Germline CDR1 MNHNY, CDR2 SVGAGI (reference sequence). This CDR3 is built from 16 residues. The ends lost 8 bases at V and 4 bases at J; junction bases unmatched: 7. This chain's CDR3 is CASEKGTSGGYNEQFF. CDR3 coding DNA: TGTGCCAGCGAAAAGGGGACTAGCGGGGGTTACAATGAGCAGTTCTTC.